Each of the 12 T cell receptor beta chains below was sequenced from the same sample in a study of shared clonotypes between healthy human individuals. Measured with immunoSEQ multiplex PCR; TCRdb has only the in-frame clones, and not every one. In the table there are about 1,800,000 clones, about 95% of which are singletons. In the naive CD8 group, cells lacked CD45RO and were positively selected for CCR7, so terminally differentiated effector memory CD45RA+ cells were left out. The sample consisted of naive CD8+ T cells sorted from blood. All receptors come from a young man in good health.

The chain couples TRBV9 to TRBJ2-2; 15 positions agree with TRBD2. Germline V gene sequence: CDR1 SGDLS, CDR2 YYNGEE. The CDR3 has 16 residues. V was pared by 2 bases and J by 6 bases, with 2 bases of the junction left unmatched. The CDR3 sequence: CASSVGLAGGPGELFF. As DNA, the CDR3 is TGTGCCAGCAGCGTTGGACTAGCGGGAGGGCCCGGGGAGCTGTTTTTT.

The rearrangement links TRBV9 to TRBJ2-7; weak D call: TRBD1 (6 bases). The CDR3 sequence is 15 residues long. Trimming shortened V by 0 bases and J by 5 bases, and 15 bases separated the two germline ends. Germline CDR1 is SGDLS and CDR2 is YYNGEE. The CDR3 bases are TGTGCCAGCAGCGTAGAGGGGGTCCCTACCCACGAGCAGTACTTC. Encoded protein: CASSVEGVPTHEQYF. The complete variable domain, with remaining parts taken from reference TRBV9 and TRBJ2-7, reads DSGVTQTPKHLITATGQRVTLRCSPRSGDLSVYWYQQSLDQGLQFLIQYYNGEERAKGNILERFSAQQFPDLHSELNLSSLELGDSALYFCASSVEGVPTHEQYFGPGTRLTVT.

The rearrangement joins TRBV6-1 to TRBJ2-7; 8 positions match TRBD2. V shed 7 bases, J shed 3 bases, and the junction held 11 bases outside the gene matches. CDR1 and CDR2 from the germline V gene are MNHNS and SASEGT. CDR3 length equals 15 residues. CDR3 protein: CASNPRRGGVYEQYF. Here the CDR3 DNA reads TGTGCCAGCAACCCCCGCCGGGGGGGGGTCTACGAGCAGTACTTC.

In its sample, this clone was seen once. The genes are TRBV5-4 and TRBJ1-1; 7 nucleotides align to TRBD1. The CDR3 length is 15 residues. Trimming cost V 2 bases and J 1 base; bases outside gene matches: 5. From germline, CDR1 is SGHNT and CDR2 YYREEE (reference sequence). For the CDR3, the DNA is TGTGCCAGCAGCTTCCCAGGGGGAAAGAACACTGAAGCTTTCTTT. This gives the protein CASSFPGGKNTEAFF. Based on the CDR3 plus reference TRBV5-4 and TRBJ1-1, the full variable domain is ETGVTQSPTHLIKTRGQQVTLRCSSQSGHNTVSWYQQALGQGPQFIFQYYREEENGRGNFPPRFSGLQFPNYSSELNVNALELDDSALYLCASSFPGGKNTEAFFGQGTRLTVV.

This chain uses TRBV5-5 with TRBJ2-7; unclear D gene. CDR1 SGHKS and CDR2 YYEKEE come from the germline V gene (reference sequence). With 0 bases removed from V and 3 bases from J, the gap between germline ends came to 13 bases. The CDR3 has 15 residues. The CDR3 region is CASSLGVSPLYEQYF. CDR3 nucleotides: TGTGCCAGCAGCTTGGGAGTTTCTCCTCTCTACGAGCAGTACTTC.

The CDR3 sequence is CASSVRDRVNNQPQHF. DNA for the CDR3: TGTGCCAGCAGCGTAAGGGACAGGGTGAACAATCAGCCCCAGCATTTT. The rearrangement uses TRBV9 and TRBJ1-5, with 9 bases aligning to TRBD1. Germline trimming cut 1 base from V and 3 bases from J; bases unmatched to any gene: 5. CDR1 is SGDLS and CDR2 is YYNGEE in the germline V gene. The CDR3 contains 16 residues.

V and J are TRBV7-8 and TRBJ2-5; TRBD2 agrees at 8 bases. Germline CDR1 reads SGHVS; CDR2 reads FQNEAQ. This CDR3 comprises 16 residues. Trimming at V came to 5 bases and at J to 0 bases, leaving 8 bases not matched to a gene. The CDR3 spells CASSGGLADYQETQYF. In DNA, the CDR3 is TGTGCCAGCAGCGGTGGACTAGCCGATTACCAAGAGACCCAGTACTTC.

CDR3 protein: CASSIGPGTEAFF. CDR3 bases: TGTGCCAGTAGTATAGGGCCGGGGACTGAAGCTTTCTTT. The gene calls are TRBV19 and TRBJ1-1; no reliable D call. The CDR3 loop spans 13 amino acids. Germline V gives CDR1 LNHDA, CDR2 SQIVND (reference sequence). The V end was cut by 1 base, the J end by 5 bases, with 8 bases between.

A note on this clone: The junction and the germline gene differ at one end; a read error may be behind it. The chain has TRBV7-7 and TRBJ2-5, with 7 bases matching TRBD1. The CDR3 is 14 residues long. Germline V gene lookup returns CDR1 SSHAT and CDR2 FNYEAQ (reference sequence). This chain's CDR3 is CASSSRDSQETQYF. DNA for the CDR3: TGTGCTAGCAGCTCCCGGGACAGCCAAGAGACCCAGTACTTC.

The V and J genes are TRBV4-3 and TRBJ2-7; 10 nucleotides match TRBD1. CDR3 length: 14 amino acids. V was clipped by 4 bases and J by 5 bases; unmatched bases: 5. Germline loops: CDR1 LGHNA, CDR2 YSLEER. CDR3 coding DNA: TGCGCCAGCAGCCCGGGACAGGGGTGGGACGAGCAGTACTTC. Residues: CASSPGQGWDEQYF.

The chain joins TRBV6-6 to TRBJ2-1; 12 bases are a match to TRBD2. Trimming at V came to 6 bases and at J to 6 bases, leaving 9 bases not matched to a gene. Germline CDR1 and CDR2: MNHNY and SVGAGI (reference sequence). This CDR3 comprises 16 residues. CDR3 sequence: CASRSPTSGSLNEQFF. The CDR3 coding sequence is TGTGCCAGCAGATCTCCGACTAGCGGGAGTCTCAATGAGCAGTTCTTC.

CDR3 protein: CASRKGPIQETQYF. DNA of the CDR3: TGTGCCAGCAGGAAAGGCCCTATCCAAGAGACCCAGTACTTC. The J gene is TRBJ2-5, the V gene TRBV27; the D is unclear. Trimming pared 6 bases from V and 1 base from J, leaving 12 bases between. Germline assignment: CDR1 MNHEY and CDR2 SMNVEV (reference sequence). The CDR3 has 14 amino acids.